This is a list of T cell receptor beta chains from one sample in a study of human T cells and chemical hapten exposure. TCRdb fed the RACE reads into MiXCR, producing one record per CDR3 protein. Of about 96,000 distinct CDR3 sequences listed, 9.3% are singletons. Sequencing used whole blood, obtained in connection with sensitization to the hapten diphenylcyclopropenone (DPC). These receptors came from a woman in her thirties or forties with alopecia areata. Some clones in this sample may be carry-over from other donors' samples. Both conserved end residues are part of each CDR3.

TRBJ1-2 | TRBV2 | CASKRTHDGYTF
TRBJ1-2 | TRBV6-2/TRBV6-3 | CASSYTGGYGYTF
TRBJ2-1 | TRBV29-1 | CSVDRGGEQFF
TRBJ1-4 | TRBV18 | CASSPNIGDGHEKLFF
TRBJ2-7 | TRBV29-1 | CSAGQGSSYEQYF
TRBJ2-2 | TRBV19 | CASSDRVWTGELFF
TRBJ2-7 | TRBV29-1 | CSVDSGTYEQYF
TRBJ2-3 | TRBV7-2 | CASSSGLAGATQYF
TRBJ1-6 | TRBV4-1 | CDSSQFEMGVNSPLYF
TRBJ2-3 | TRBV4-1 | CASSHHYLSGTDTQYF
TRBJ2-2 | TRBV20-1 | CSARGGTSGSPGELFF
TRBJ2-1 | TRBV20-1 | CSALKLPQGQFF
TRBJ1-2 | TRBV2 | CASSLQGTGYTF
TRBJ2-7 | TRBV27 | CASSPRTSGSYGRAYEQYF
TRBJ2-1 | TRBV4-2 | CASGQGQGRNEQFF
TRBJ2-7 | TRBV19 | CASSWTSGVLGEQYF